These 16 T cell receptor beta chains were sequenced from one sample in a study of blood T cell repertoires in COVID-19 (TCRdb year 2020). The library was made by the immunoSEQ multiplex PCR assay. TCRdb re-hosts the immuneACCESS table, in-frame sequences only. Its copies lack some clones; in the studies checked, an unresolved V gene accounts for under half of them, and the cause for the rest is not known. The sample table contains about 99,000 clones; only one count was recorded for around nine tenths of them. The ten biggest clones cover around 2.1% of the sample. Sequencing was performed on peripheral blood. The origin of the receptors is a man aged 45 to 65 with COVID-19, enrolled during active disease.

This chain uses TRBV11-2 with TRBJ2-3, with TRBD2 identical over 12 bases. The CDR3 is made up of 16 amino acids. Germline V gene lookup returns CDR1 SGHAT and CDR2 FQNNGV. The V segment lost 1 base and the J segment 2 bases; nucleotides outside the gene matches: 1. The chain's CDR3 is CASSLGLAGDTDTQYF. The CDR3 nucleotides read TGTGCCAGCAGCTTAGGACTAGCGGGGGACACAGATACGCAGTATTTT.

This clone appeared a single time. The genes are TRBV4-2 and TRBJ2-2; tentatively, D is TRBD2 (5 bases). The CDR3 runs to 15 residues. CDR1 and CDR2 (germline): LGHNA, YNFKEQ. The V gene lost 4 bases and the J gene lost 6 bases, with 15 bases spanning the gap. The CDR3 spells CASSPLGGEAGELFF. The DNA for the CDR3 is TGTGCCAGCAGCCCCCTTGGAGGTGAGGCCGGGGAGCTGTTTTTT.

The rearrangement joins TRBV6-1 to TRBJ2-4; the match to TRBD1 covers 9 bases. V trimming: 1 base; J trimming: 8 bases; junction bases outside the gene matches: 6. CDR3 length: 15 residues. The germline V gene has CDR1 MNHNS and CDR2 SASEGT. Here the CDR3 reads CASSEVGQGKYIQYF. The CDR3 nucleotides read TGTGCCAGCAGTGAAGTCGGACAGGGGAAATACATTCAGTACTTC.

The chain combines TRBV7-2 with TRBJ1-2; 7 positions agree with TRBD1. The J segment lost 0 bases and the V segment lost 5 bases, leaving 6 bases of the junction unmatched. Germline CDR1 and CDR2: SGHTA and FQGNSA. The CDR3 extends over 15 amino acids. The CDR3 spells CASSIRQGANYGYTF. In DNA, the CDR3 is TGTGCCAGCAGCATAAGACAGGGAGCTAACTATGGCTACACCTTC.

The genes are TRBV7-2 and TRBJ1-5, with D perhaps matching TRBD1 (6 bases). V was trimmed by 6 bases and J by 6 bases, leaving 9 bases between them. The CDR3 totals 12 residues. CDR1 is SGHTA, CDR2 FQGNSA, per germline. This CDR3 reads CASRSTGQPQHF. The CDR3 DNA is TGTGCCAGCAGATCGACAGGTCAGCCCCAGCATTTT.

The V call is TRBV30, the J call TRBJ1-1; D gene ambiguous. Per the germline V gene, CDR1 is GTSNPN and CDR2 is SVGIG (reference sequence). V lost 5 bases, J lost 11 bases, and 15 bases lay in between. The CDR3 is 11 amino acids. CDR3 loop: CAWRKTRWAFF. For the CDR3, the DNA is TGTGCCTGGCGTAAAACTCGTTGGGCTTTCTTT.

The chain links TRBV2 to TRBJ1-1; 10 bases align to TRBD1. Germline V CDR1 and CDR2: SNHLY, FYNNEI. V was clipped by 0 bases and J by 3 bases; unmatched bases: 7. The CDR3 covers 17 residues. The CDR3 nucleotides are TGTGCCAGCAGTGAAGCCCCCCCCGGGACAGGGGACACTGAAGCTTTCTTT. Protein sequence: CASSEAPPGTGDTEAFF.

This clone was detected only a few times. J is TRBJ1-2 and V is TRBV7-2; TRBD1 matches 9 bases. This CDR3 is built from 17 residues. Germline CDR1 SGHTA, CDR2 FQGNSA. V shed 1 base, J shed 5 bases, and the junction held 11 bases outside the gene matches. The CDR3 reads CASSLEGFRGQGYGYTF. CDR3 nucleotide sequence: TGTGCCAGCAGCTTAGAAGGGTTTAGGGGACAGGGATATGGCTACACCTTC.

This clone occurred once. The chain is built from TRBV3-1 (or the pseudogene TRBV3-2) and TRBJ2-3; TRBD2 is a possible D gene (6 bases). V lost 4 bases and J lost 2, with 16 bases in between. Germline CDR1 reads LGHDT; CDR2 reads YNNKEL (reference sequence). The CDR3 runs to 16 residues. The CDR3 DNA reads TGTGCCAGCAGCCCCTCCCGGCGGGGCCACACAGATACGCAGTATTTT. Its translation: CASSPSRRGHTDTQYF.

The chain couples TRBV29-1 to TRBJ2-1; 11 nucleotides align to TRBD2. In germline, CDR1 is SQVTM, CDR2 ANQGSEA. The CDR3 is 14 amino acids. With 7 bases clipped from V and 9 bases from J, the junction kept 11 bases outside the gene matches. The DNA of the CDR3 is TGCAGCGCTGGACTAGCGGGCGATAACGGTGAGCAGTTCTTC. This translates into CSAGLAGDNGEQFF.

This rearrangement joins TRBV3-1 (or the pseudogene TRBV3-2) to TRBJ1-3; possible D gene TRBD1, 5 bases. V lost 4 bases and J lost 0, with 10 bases in between. The CDR3 is made up of 15 amino acids. Germline V gene data show CDR1 as LGHDT and CDR2 as YNNKEL (reference sequence). CDR3 DNA sequence: TGTGCCAGCAGCCTTGACAGCTCCTCTGGAAACACCATATATTTT. It encodes CASSLDSSSGNTIYF.

V is TRBV10-1 and J is TRBJ1-1; TRBD1 might be the D (6 bases). Germline values: CDR1 WNHNN, CDR2 SYGVQD (reference sequence). The CDR3 has 14 amino acids. V lost 5 bases and J 1 base, leaving 11 bases between the germline ends. CDR3 DNA sequence: TGCGCCAGCAGTCGTGGACAGCGGAACACTGAAGCTTTCTTT. Residues: CASSRGQRNTEAFF.

The V gene is TRBV7-9, the J gene TRBJ1-5; D remains unclear. V was pared by 3 bases and J by 3 bases, with 9 bases between. CDR3 size: 14 residues. In germline, CDR1 is SEHNR, CDR2 FQNEAQ (reference sequence). CDR3: CASSFISDNQPQHF. CDR3 coding DNA: TGTGCCAGCAGCTTTATCAGTGACAATCAGCCCCAGCATTTT.

The chain is built from TRBV27 and TRBJ1-6; D not resolved. The V gene lost 2 bases and the J gene lost 6 bases, with 5 bases spanning the gap. The CDR3 totals 13 residues. Germline-derived CDR1 and CDR2 are MNHEY and SMNVEV (reference sequence). The CDR3 sequence is CASSLSFNSPLHF. CDR3 bases: TGTGCCAGCAGTTTAAGCTTTAATTCACCCCTCCACTTT.

This chain uses TRBV9 with TRBJ1-4; D unresolved. The CDR3 is made up of 16 amino acids. V dropped 0 bases and J dropped 4 bases, with 13 bases sitting between them. Germline assignment: CDR1 SGDLS and CDR2 YYNGEE. This CDR3 is CASSVGPHPVNEKLFF. CDR3 nucleotides: TGTGCCAGCAGCGTAGGCCCACATCCAGTTAATGAAAAACTGTTTTTT.

This chain joins TRBV25-1 and TRBJ2-2, with 8 bases lining up with TRBD2. There are 15 residues in the CDR3. V dropped 3 bases and J dropped 9; count of bases not matched to a gene: 9. Germline-derived CDR1 and CDR2 are MGHDK and SYGVNS. The CDR3 spells CASSDLQRGSRELFF. In DNA, the CDR3 is TGTGCCAGCAGTGACCTACAGCGGGGGAGCAGGGAGCTGTTTTTT.